This record covers a single TCR beta chain. The antigen is unknown. The CDR3 is 13 amino acids. Germline assignment: CDR1 MNHEY and CDR2 SVGAGI. V lost 4 bases and J 7 bases, leaving 13 bases between the germline ends. This sample stems from a study of T-cell memory formation after mild COVID-19. Overall study context: TCR clusters largely stayed donor specific.

TCRdb recomputed calls from the 5' RACE reads with MiXCR, one row per CDR3 protein. The sample includes around 180,000 distinct CDR3 sequences, approximately 17% seen only once; the top ten take approximately 4%. General study results and limits: Researchers found some responding clones in pre-infection memory, a sign that cross-reactive memory joined. There was no confirmation that second-wave clones peaking on day 37 were SARS-CoV-2 specific.

The TCR comes from a man aged 18 to 29 who had mild COVID-19 (a few samples of this study predate the infection). Cell type and time point are not known. Sequenced sample: PBMCs or a T cell subset sorted from them (not recorded which). The chain recombines TRBV6-5 with TRBJ1-1; D might be TRBD1 (6 bases). The CDR3 spells CASSSSGTSEAFF. The CDR3 DNA sequence: TGTGCCAGCAGTTCCTCCGGGACAAGTGAAGCTTTCTTT.